A single sample is the source of the 31 T cell receptor beta chains below, sequenced in a study of long-term antiretroviral therapy in people with HIV. The run of the v3.0 immunoSEQ assay was at survey level. The data were produced by immunoSEQ multiplex PCR, yet TCRdb's version contains in-frame clones alone and is incomplete. The sample consists of 42,000 or so clones, around nine tenths of them appearing once. This specimen was unsorted PBMCs, taken 0.1 years before starting antiretroviral therapy. The receptors were gathered from a woman aged 45-59 years with HIV.

The chain combines TRBV11-2 with TRBJ1-5; D call uncertain. This CDR3 comprises 14 residues. The V gene lost 0 bases and the J gene lost 3 bases, with 6 bases spanning the gap. Germline CDR1 is SGHAT and CDR2 is FQNNGV. The CDR3 sequence: CASSLDRNNQPQHF. DNA of the CDR3: TGTGCCAGCAGCTTAGACAGGAACAATCAGCCCCAGCATTTT.

V and J are TRBV5-8 and TRBJ2-7; 7 positions match TRBD1. The CDR3 loop spans 15 amino acids. The junction had 5 bases not matched to a gene; V was cut back by 2 bases and J by 0 bases. Germline V gene sequence: CDR1 SGHTS, CDR2 YDEGEE. The CDR3 nucleotides are TGTGCCAGCAGCTTACGGACAGGAAACTCCTACGAGCAGTACTTC. This translates into CASSLRTGNSYEQYF.

This clone was detected once. The chain combines TRBV29-1 with TRBJ2-3; D not resolved. From germline, CDR1 is SQVTM and CDR2 ANQGSEA. The CDR3 is made up of 13 amino acids. Trimming left V 4 bases short and J 2 bases short, with 10 bases between. CDR3 protein: CSVVGRNTDTQYF. The DNA for the CDR3 is TGCAGCGTTGTAGGGCGAAACACAGATACGCAGTATTTT.

This clone has a single count. The chain joins TRBV2 to TRBJ2-7; tentatively, D is TRBD1 (5 bases). The germline V gene encodes CDR1 SNHLY and CDR2 FYNNEI. V lost 7 bases to trimming and J lost 3 bases, with 10 bases between them. The CDR3 is 12 amino acids. CDR3 sequence: CASTQGNYEQYF. The CDR3 nucleotides are TGTGCCAGCACTCAGGGTAACTACGAGCAGTACTTC.

The genes are TRBV5-6 and TRBJ2-2; TRBD1 agrees at 7 bases. V lost 4 bases to trimming and J lost 4 bases; unmatched junction nucleotides: 7. The germline V gene encodes CDR1 SGHDT and CDR2 YYEEEE. The CDR3 has 15 amino acids. DNA for the CDR3: TGTGCCAGCAGCGGACGGACAGGAGGCACCGGGGAGCTGTTTTTT. The encoded protein is CASSGRTGGTGELFF.

The chain is built from TRBV7-2 and TRBJ2-2; 7 positions agree with TRBD2. CDR1 is SGHTA, CDR2 FQGNSA, per germline. This CDR3 is built from 16 residues. V shed 1 base, J shed 6 bases, and the junction held 8 bases outside the gene matches. The CDR3 spells CASSLGRQGGAGELFF. In DNA form, the CDR3 reads TGTGCCAGCAGCTTAGGGCGGCAGGGAGGGGCCGGGGAGCTGTTTTTT.

This sequence joins TRBV7-9 and TRBJ2-5; 7 positions agree with TRBD2. With 5 bases clipped from V and 4 bases from J, the junction kept 4 bases outside the gene matches. CDR3 length: 13 amino acids. Germline loops: CDR1 SEHNR, CDR2 FQNEAQ (reference sequence). Here the CDR3 DNA reads TGTGCCAGCAGCCCGAAGCGGGGAGAGACCCAGTACTTC. It is translated as CASSPKRGETQYF. Combining the CDR3 with reference TRBV7-9 and TRBJ2-5 gives the whole variable domain DTGVSQNPRHKITKRGQNVTFRCDPISEHNRLYWYRQTLGQGPEFLTYFQNEAQLEKSRLLSDRFSAERPKGSFSTLEIQRTEQGDSAMYLCASSPKRGETQYFGPGTRLLVL.

This clone is a singleton in its sample. The chain is built from TRBV12-5 and TRBJ1-4, with D unclear. Germline CDR1 and CDR2: LGHNT and FRNRAP. The V end lost 1 base, the J end lost 14 bases, and 14 bases lay between the germline ends. The CDR3 has 13 residues. CDR3 sequence (DNA): TGTGCTAGTGGTTTGGGGCCCAACACGAAGCTGTTTTTT. It is translated as CASGLGPNTKLFF.

The chain joins TRBV6-5 to TRBJ1-5; D gene ambiguous. This CDR3 is built from 13 residues. V was trimmed by 6 bases and J by 9 bases, leaving 15 bases between them. Per germline, CDR1 MNHEY and CDR2 SVGAGI. Here the CDR3 DNA reads TGTGCCAGCAGCCCCACCCACGGGCTGCCCCAGCATTTT. Its translation: CASSPTHGLPQHF.

The chain couples TRBV11-2 to TRBJ1-6, with D hard to call. CDR1 SGHAT and CDR2 FQNNGV come from the germline V gene. This CDR3 comprises 13 residues. The V end lost 5 bases, the J end lost 9 bases, and 11 bases lay between the germline ends. CDR3 amino acids: CASSPRDGSPLHF. The CDR3 coding sequence is TGTGCCAGCAGCCCCCGGGATGGTTCACCCCTCCACTTT.

The chain couples TRBV5-4 to TRBJ2-2; 7 positions agree with TRBD2. This CDR3 comprises 15 residues. Germline V lookup: CDR1 SGHNT, CDR2 YYREEE (reference sequence). V was clipped by 4 bases and J by 1 base; unmatched bases: 4. CDR3 nucleotide sequence: TGTGCCAGCAGCATACAGCGGGGGAACACCGGGGAGCTGTTTTTT. Translated: CASSIQRGNTGELFF.

The chain has TRBV10-3 and TRBJ2-1, with a weak D call TRBD1 (6 bases). The V gene lost 5 bases and the J gene lost 0 bases, with 14 bases spanning the gap. Germline V gene data show CDR1 as ENHRY and CDR2 as SYGVKD. This CDR3 has 16 residues. CDR3 nucleotides: TGTGCCATCAGTACCCGGACAGAGAGCTCCTACAATGAGCAGTTCTTC. Its protein product is CAISTRTESSYNEQFF.

By share of the sample, this clone is medium-sized (0.01 to 0.1%). The V and J genes are TRBV25-1 and TRBJ2-2, with TRBD2 matching 10 bases. With 4 bases clipped from V and 7 bases from J, the junction kept 6 bases outside the gene matches. Germline values: CDR1 MGHDK, CDR2 SYGVNS. There are 15 residues in the CDR3. CDR3 loop: CASSGTSGDVGELFF. The CDR3, as DNA: TGTGCCAGCAGTGGCACTAGCGGGGACGTCGGGGAGCTGTTTTTT.

The chain couples TRBV7-8 to TRBJ2-3; no clear D gene. Trimming removed 5 bases from V and 2 bases from J, with 17 bases in between. This CDR3 region has 16 residues. Germline assignment: CDR1 SGHVS and CDR2 FQNEAQ. The CDR3 DNA follows: TGTGCCAGCAGCCGTAGCCCTAGAAGATACACAGATACGCAGTATTTT. This translates into CASSRSPRRYTDTQYF.

The genes are TRBV5-6 and TRBJ2-1; 11 positions agree with TRBD1. Germline CDR1 and CDR2: SGHDT and YYEEEE. The CDR3 runs to 15 residues. Trimming removed 2 bases from V and 3 bases from J; junction bases left unmatched: 1. The CDR3 coding sequence is TGTGCCAGCAGCTTTGGGACAGGGGGCTACAATGAGCAGTTCTTC. It codes for CASSFGTGGYNEQFF.

The V call is TRBV4-1, the J call TRBJ2-2, with D perhaps matching TRBD1 (5 bases). The CDR3 contains 14 residues. Germline V gives CDR1 MGHRA, CDR2 YSYEKL. The V end was cut by 3 bases, the J end by 8 bases, with 13 bases between. CDR3 nucleotide sequence: TGCGCCAGCAGCCAGTCTGGGGCGGCGGGGGAGCTGTTTTTT. Its translation: CASSQSGAAGELFF.

This clone was seen once. V usage is TRBV18 and J usage is TRBJ2-3; possible D gene TRBD1, 6 bases. The CDR3 is 16 residues long. Per the germline V gene, CDR1 is KGHSH and CDR2 is LQKENI. Trimming pared 6 bases from V and 0 bases from J, leaving 16 bases between. Here the CDR3 reads CASSERLDSSTDTQYF. As DNA, the CDR3 is TGTGCCAGCTCTGAGAGACTGGACAGTAGCACAGATACGCAGTATTTT.

The rearrangement joins TRBV18 to TRBJ2-1; TRBD2 matches 8 bases. Germline loops: CDR1 KGHSH, CDR2 LQKENI. This CDR3 has 16 residues. After removal of 2 bases from V and 8 bases from J, the junction contained 11 bases not matched to a gene. The CDR3 here is CASSPSGGRARDEQFF. In nucleotides, the CDR3 is TGTGCCAGCTCACCAAGCGGGGGCCGAGCCAGGGATGAGCAGTTCTTC.

The chain uses TRBV6-4 and TRBJ1-1; 7 positions agree with TRBD1. The CDR3 length is 14 residues. In germline, CDR1 is MRHNA, CDR2 SNTAGT. With V trimmed by 6 bases and J by 1 base, 5 bases remained unmatched. CDR3 loop: CASREDRANTEAFF. The CDR3 region has the DNA TGTGCCAGCAGAGAAGACAGGGCGAACACTGAAGCTTTCTTT.

This clone was observed a few times. The V and J genes are TRBV29-1 and TRBJ1-2, with D unresolved. V gave up 0 bases and J gave up 7 bases, with 18 bases separating them. Germline V gives CDR1 SQVTM, CDR2 ANQGSEA. The CDR3 extends over 15 amino acids. CDR3 residues: CSVEDQLGPTGGYTF. The CDR3 bases are TGCAGCGTTGAAGATCAGTTGGGCCCCACGGGTGGCTACACCTTC.

This chain joins TRBV29-1 and TRBJ1-1, with 9 bases fitting TRBD1. CDR1 SQVTM and CDR2 ANQGSEA come from the germline V gene. V gave up 1 base and J gave up 10 bases; unmatched junction bases: 7. CDR3 size: 13 residues. CDR3 DNA sequence: TGCAGCGTTGAAGCCTCAACAGGGGGCTCAGCTTTCTTT. Translation: CSVEASTGGSAFF.

This clone was observed once. The chain uses TRBV9 and TRBJ2-1, with TRBD2 matching over 14 bases. Germline CDR1 is SGDLS and CDR2 is YYNGEE. V lost 3 bases, J lost 5 bases, and 4 bases stayed unmatched. The CDR3 is 16 residues long. The CDR3 DNA follows: TGTGCCAGCAGCGGGGGGACTAGCGGGGGCCACAATGAGCAGTTCTTC. Translated: CASSGGTSGGHNEQFF. Full variable domain (missing parts from reference TRBV9 and TRBJ2-1): DSGVTQTPKHLITATGQRVTLRCSPRSGDLSVYWYQQSLDQGLQFLIQYYNGEERAKGNILERFSAQQFPDLHSELNLSSLELGDSALYFCASSGGTSGGHNEQFFGPGTRLTVL.

The chain uses TRBV9 and TRBJ2-1; D not certain. Germline CDR1 and CDR2: SGDLS and YYNGEE. Trimming left V 4 bases short and J 10 bases short, with 12 bases between. CDR3 length: 12 residues. The CDR3 DNA reads TGTGCCAGCAGCCAAGGTCCCGGGGAGCAGTTCTTC. Residues: CASSQGPGEQFF.

This rearrangement joins TRBV10-2 to TRBJ2-7, with a weak D call TRBD1 (8 bases). Between the trimmed V and J ends, which lost 2 bases and 8 bases, there was a span of 13 bases. CDR1 and CDR2 from the germline V gene are WSHSY and SAAADI. The CDR3 is 13 amino acids. DNA for the CDR3: TGCGCCAGCAGTGAGCAACAGGGGGGGAAGCAGTACTTC. Protein product: CASSEQQGGKQYF.

The chain links TRBV11-2 to TRBJ1-6, with D hard to call. The germline gives CDR1 SGHAT, CDR2 FQNNGV. This CDR3 comprises 16 residues. V lost 1 base to trimming and J lost 10 bases, with 17 bases between them. In DNA, the CDR3 is TGTGCCAGCAGCTTAGGCGTGGAGGGAAGGAACTCACCCCTCCACTTT. It translates to CASSLGVEGRNSPLHF.

The rearrangement links TRBV10-2 to TRBJ1-1, with no clear D. This CDR3 is built from 17 residues. V lost 6 bases, J lost 1 base, and 21 bases lay in between. The germline CDR1 and CDR2 sequences are WSHSY and SAAADI. The CDR3, as DNA: TGCGCCAGCAGGGGTCGGCCCAGACAAGTTCCGAACACTGAAGCTTTCTTT. It encodes CASRGRPRQVPNTEAFF.

This clone has a single count. This chain uses TRBV29-1 with TRBJ2-3; 7 bases align to TRBD1. Trimming took 7 bases from V and 0 from J; bases not matched to a gene: 7. The CDR3 runs to 14 residues. The germline V gene encodes CDR1 SQVTM and CDR2 ANQGSEA. CDR3 residues: CSARPGQSTDTQYF. Written as DNA, the CDR3 is TGCAGCGCCCGACCGGGACAGAGCACAGATACGCAGTATTTT.

The chain is built from TRBV7-3 and TRBJ2-7; 9 nucleotides line up with TRBD1. Germline V gives CDR1 SGHTA, CDR2 FQGTGA. V lost 6 bases, J lost 2 bases, and 2 bases stayed unmatched. This CDR3 is built from 13 residues. CDR3 nucleotide sequence: TGTGCCAGCAGTAGGACAGGGGCCTACGAGCAGTACTTC. Amino acid sequence: CASSRTGAYEQYF.

CDR3 in amino acids: CASSFQFAYEQYF. Here the CDR3 DNA reads TGTGCCAGCAGTTTTCAGTTCGCCTACGAGCAGTACTTC. The V call is TRBV27, the J call TRBJ2-7; D gene ambiguous. Trimming shortened V by 3 bases and J by 2 bases, and 8 bases separated the two germline ends. The V gene's germline CDR1 is MNHEY and CDR2 SMNVEV (reference sequence). The CDR3 runs to 13 residues.

The genes are TRBV19 and TRBJ2-2; D ambiguous. Per germline, CDR1 LNHDA and CDR2 SQIVND (reference sequence). V gave up 5 bases and J gave up 1 base, with 11 bases separating them. The CDR3 is made up of 15 amino acids. The CDR3 region is CASSGIGRNTGELFF. The CDR3 bases are TGTGCCAGTAGTGGGATAGGCCGGAACACCGGGGAGCTGTTTTTT.

This clone was seen a few times. The chain carries TRBV5-4 and TRBJ1-2; tentatively, D is TRBD1 (5 bases). The germline V gene encodes CDR1 SGHNT and CDR2 YYREEE (reference sequence). V was trimmed by 5 bases and J by 8 bases, leaving 16 bases between them. The CDR3 is 13 residues long. The CDR3 protein is CASSRDGREGYTF. CDR3 coding DNA: TGTGCCAGCAGTAGGGACGGACGAGAGGGCTACACCTTC.